This T cell receptor beta chain was observed in a study of human T cells and chemical hapten exposure. The study, taken as a whole, reports: Once DPC sensitization occurred, TCRs above 1 in 1000 frequency showed no change.

TCRdb re-analysed the RACE reads in MiXCR, keeping a single row per CDR3 protein. The sample yields tens of thousands of distinct CDR3 sequences, 10% to 13% seen once. The time point here: patch test 2, 6 weeks after DPC sensitization. Indicated treatment: therapeutic diphenylcyclopropenone sensitization with weekly scalp DPC. At least ten counts were recorded for this clonotype. Its antigen remains unidentified. This specimen was whole blood, taken in connection with sensitization to the hapten diphenylcyclopropenone (DPC). The TCR comes from a woman aged 30 to 39 with alopecia areata. Some clones in this sample may be carry-over from other donors' samples.

The CDR3 DNA reads as TGTGCCAGCTCACGGACAGGGGCGTACAATGAGCAGTTCTTC. Encoded protein: CASSRTGAYNEQFF. The V gene is TRBV18, the J gene TRBJ2-1, with 9 bases fitting TRBD1. The CDR3 contains 14 residues. V dropped 4 bases and J dropped 4; count of bases not matched to a gene: 2. Germline assignment: CDR1 KGHSH and CDR2 LQKENI.